One TCR beta chain is described in this entry. This entry comes from a study of T cells after yellow fever vaccination. Germline CDR1 is MNHNY and CDR2 is SVGAGI (reference sequence). The V end was cut by 5 bases, the J end by 4 bases, with 9 bases between. The CDR3 runs to 12 residues. Regarding the study as a whole: Detected again after the booster were most primary-vaccination clones, at 96% CD4 and approximately 90% CD8.

Template switching with 5'RACE generated the TCR cDNA and added a universal primer site and UMIs. Using its own MiXCR run on the 5' RACE reads, TCRdb lists one record per CDR3 protein. Here the sample spans around 53,000 distinct CDR3 sequences, 6.5% to 8% being singletons. The chain has TRBV6-6 and TRBJ2-7, with D hard to call. The sample consisted of CD8+ T cells not binding an NS4B(214-222) dextramer, sorted from PBMCs, taken about 41 days after the first yellow fever vaccination. The origin of this receptor is a man younger than 35 who received the YFV17D yellow fever vaccine. The CDR3 sequence is CASSARGYEQYV. CDR3 coding DNA: TGTGCCAGCAGTGCCCGTGGGTACGAGCAGTACGTC.